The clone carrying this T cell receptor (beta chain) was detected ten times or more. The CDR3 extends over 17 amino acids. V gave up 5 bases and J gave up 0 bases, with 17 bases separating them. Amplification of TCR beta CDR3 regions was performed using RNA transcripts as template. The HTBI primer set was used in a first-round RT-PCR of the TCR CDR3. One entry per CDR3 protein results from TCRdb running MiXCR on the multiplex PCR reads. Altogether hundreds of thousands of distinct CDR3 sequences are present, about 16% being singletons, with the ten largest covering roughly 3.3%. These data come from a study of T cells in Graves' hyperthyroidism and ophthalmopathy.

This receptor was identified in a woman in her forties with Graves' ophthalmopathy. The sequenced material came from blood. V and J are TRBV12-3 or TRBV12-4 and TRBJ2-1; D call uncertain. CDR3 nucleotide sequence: TGTGCCAGCAGTGACACGACATTGAATCCCTCCTACAATGAGCAGTTCTTC. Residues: CASSDTTLNPSYNEQFF.